This entry concerns a single T cell receptor beta chain. The data are from a study of shared clonotypes between healthy human individuals. The J segment lost 10 bases and the V segment lost 5 bases, leaving 7 bases of the junction unmatched. This CDR3 has 12 amino acids. Germline CDR1 reads MNHNY; CDR2 reads SVGAGI (reference sequence). TCRdb's table, derived via immunoSEQ multiplex PCR, lists solely in-frame clones and lacks some. In the table there are 110,000 or so clones, under 70% of which are singletons. The chain is built from TRBV6-6 and TRBJ1-2, with 7 nucleotides matching TRBD1. The receptor's source is a woman in her twenties or thirties in good health. The sample taken for sequencing was memory CD8+ T cells sorted from blood. Subset indicated: CD45RO+ cells pooled with CCR7-negative TemRA cells. Written as DNA, the CDR3 is TGTGCCAGCAGTCAAGACAGGGCGGTCTACACCTTC. Its protein product is CASSQDRAVYTF.